Detailed here is one T cell receptor (beta chain). The CDR3 extends over 15 amino acids. V shed 0 bases, J shed 5 bases, and the junction held 6 bases outside the gene matches. Germline V gene sequence: CDR1 SGHRS, CDR2 YFSETQ. Use of 60 Vbeta and 13 Jbeta primers characterized the PCR. The method was immunoSEQ multiplex PCR; TCRdb's version includes in-frame clones alone and lacks a portion of them. The data show roughly 200,000 clones, approximately 86% seen once. This sample is part of a study of cytomegalovirus exposure and HLA in healthy donors. V gene TRBV5-1 combines with J gene TRBJ1-1; the match to TRBD1 covers 8 bases. Sequenced sample: PBMCs. The receptor was isolated from a boy aged 2 to 10 in good health and CMV-seronegative. In DNA, the CDR3 is TGCGCCAGCAGCTTGGCTGGACAGGGAGGGACTGAAGCTTTCTTT. Translation gives CASSLAGQGGTEAFF. The full variable domain, with the rest looked up from reference TRBV5-1 and TRBJ1-1, is KAGVTQTPRYLIKTRGQQVTLSCSPISGHRSVSWYQQTPGQGLQFLFEYFSETQRNKGNFPGRFSGRQFSNSRSEMNVSTLELGDSALYLCASSLAGQGGTEAFFGQGTRLTVV.